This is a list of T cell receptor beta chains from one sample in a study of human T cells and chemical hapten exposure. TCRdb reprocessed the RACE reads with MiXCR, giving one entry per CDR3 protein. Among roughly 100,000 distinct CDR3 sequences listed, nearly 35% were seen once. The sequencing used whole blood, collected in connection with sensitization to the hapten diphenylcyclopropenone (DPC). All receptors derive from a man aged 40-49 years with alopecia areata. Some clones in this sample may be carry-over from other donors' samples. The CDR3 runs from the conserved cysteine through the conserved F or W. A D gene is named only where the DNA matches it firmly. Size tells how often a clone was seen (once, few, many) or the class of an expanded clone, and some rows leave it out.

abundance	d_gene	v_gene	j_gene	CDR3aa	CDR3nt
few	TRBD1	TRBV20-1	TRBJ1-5	CSARSDRGHQPQHF	TGCAGTGCTAGATCGGACAGGGGGCATCAGCCCCAGCATTTT
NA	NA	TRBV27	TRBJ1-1	CASSLVPRDTNTEAFF	TGTGCCAGCAGTTTAGTTCCCAGGGATACGAACACTGAAGCTTTCTTT
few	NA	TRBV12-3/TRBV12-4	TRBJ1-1	CASSLRVATEAFF	TGTGCCAGCAGTTTACGGGTGGCCACTGAAGCTTTCTTT
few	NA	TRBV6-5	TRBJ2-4	CASTPLTGAKNIQYF	TGTGCCAGCACCCCCCTGACGGGAGCCAAAAACATTCAGTACTTC
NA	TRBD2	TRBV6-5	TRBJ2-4	CASSRSRGLAGGPQNIQYF	TGTGCCAGCTCAAGGAGCAGGGGACTAGCGGGAGGGCCCCAAAACATTCAGTACTTC
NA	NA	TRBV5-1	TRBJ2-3	CASSSPEVLSF	TGCGCCAGCAGCTCGCCGGAGGTTCTATCTTTT
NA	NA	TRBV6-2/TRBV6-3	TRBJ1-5	CASSYGAPREFQPQHF	TGTGCCAGCAGTTACGGCGCCCCACGTGAATTCCAGCCCCAGCATTTT
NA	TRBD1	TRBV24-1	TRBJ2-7	CATSDADRGFFF	TGTGCCACCAGTGACGCCGACAGGGGGTTCTTCTTC
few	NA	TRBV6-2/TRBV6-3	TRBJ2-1	CASSYKGSYNEQFF	TGTGCCAGCAGTTACAAGGGTAGCTACAATGAGCAGTTCTTC
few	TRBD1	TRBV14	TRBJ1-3	CASSQRTGAGNTIYF	TGTGCCAGCAGCCAACGGACAGGCGCCGGAAACACCATATATTTT
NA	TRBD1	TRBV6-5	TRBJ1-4	CASSRTGPNEKLFF	TGTGCCAGCAGTCGGACAGGCCCTAATGAAAAACTGTTTTTT
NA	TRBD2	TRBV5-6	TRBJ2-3	CASSLRTSGRAGDTQYF	TGTGCCAGCAGCCTGCGGACTAGCGGGAGGGCCGGGGATACGCAGTATTTT
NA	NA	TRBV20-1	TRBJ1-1	CSARDFRTAVDEAFF	TGCAGTGCTAGAGATTTCAGGACAGCTGTGGATGAAGCTTTCTTT
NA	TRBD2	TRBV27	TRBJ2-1	CASHPLAANEQFF	TGTGCCAGCCACCCCCTAGCGGCCAATGAGCAGTTCTTC
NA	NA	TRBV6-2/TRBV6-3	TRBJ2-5	CASTNGATQYF	TGTGCCAGCACCAACGGGGCGACCCAGTACTTC
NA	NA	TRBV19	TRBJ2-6	CASSIDRSGANVLTF	TGTGCCAGTAGTATTGATCGCTCTGGGGCCAACGTCCTGACTTTC
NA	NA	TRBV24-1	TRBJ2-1	CATSDWLLGDEQFF	TGTGCCACCAGCGATTGGCTACTAGGAGATGAGCAGTTCTTC
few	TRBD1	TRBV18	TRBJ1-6	CASSPDRGNSPLHF	TGTGCCAGCTCACCGGACAGGGGAAATTCACCCCTCCACTTT
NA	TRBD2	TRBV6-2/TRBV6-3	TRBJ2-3	CASSYSTSGRDTQYF	TGTGCCAGCAGTTACTCGACTAGCGGGAGAGATACGCAGTATTTT
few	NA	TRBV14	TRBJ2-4	CASSPGQIGYIQYF	TGTGCCAGCAGCCCCGGACAGATAGGATACATTCAGTACTTC
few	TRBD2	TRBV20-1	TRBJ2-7	CSYLGGGSSYEQYF	TGCAGTTACCTTGGGGGAGGGTCCTCCTACGAGCAGTACTTC
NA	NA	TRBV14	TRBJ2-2	CASSQDRGEANTGELFF	TGTGCCAGCAGCCAAGATAGGGGTGAAGCGAACACCGGGGAGCTGTTTTTT
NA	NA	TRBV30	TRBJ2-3	CAWKMTAGTDTQYF	TGTGCCTGGAAGATGACAGCCGGTACAGATACGCAGTATTTT
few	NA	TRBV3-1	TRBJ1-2	CASSQRQGYGYTF	TGTGCCAGCAGCCAACGGCAGGGATATGGCTACACCTTC
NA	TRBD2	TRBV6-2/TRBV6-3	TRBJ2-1	CASSPSGRQQFF	TGTGCCAGCAGCCCTAGCGGGAGGCAGCAGTTCTTC
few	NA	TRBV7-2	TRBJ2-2	CASSPRLAYTGELFF	TGTGCCAGCAGCCCTCGTCTAGCGTACACCGGGGAGCTGTTTTTT
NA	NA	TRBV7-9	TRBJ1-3	CASSSVGDSGNTIYF	TGTGCCAGCAGCTCTGTAGGAGACTCTGGAAACACCATATATTTT
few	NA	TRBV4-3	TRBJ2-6	CASSPQARGSGANVLTF	TGCGCCAGCAGCCCTCAGGCAAGAGGGTCCGGGGCCAACGTCCTGACTTTC
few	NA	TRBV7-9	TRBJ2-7	CASSFVEAIQQYF	TGTGCCAGCAGCTTTGTGGAAGCTATTCAGCAGTACTTC
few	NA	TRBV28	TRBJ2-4	CASSFHQFVGSERAKNIQYF	TGTGCCAGCAGTTTTCACCAATTCGTGGGGAGTGAAAGGGCCAAAAACATTCAGTACTTC
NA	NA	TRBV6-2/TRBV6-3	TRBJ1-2	CASTGGYGYTF	TGTGCCAGTACTGGTGGCTATGGCTACACCTTC
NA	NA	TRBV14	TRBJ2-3	CASSQGLSTDTQYF	TGTGCCAGCAGCCAAGGACTTAGCACAGATACGCAGTATTTT
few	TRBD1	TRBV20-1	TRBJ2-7	CSAARTGAEQYF	TGCAGTGCTGCAAGGACAGGGGCCGAGCAGTACTTC
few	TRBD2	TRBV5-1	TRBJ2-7	CASGSGISYEQYF	TGCGCCAGCGGTAGCGGGATTTCCTACGAGCAGTACTTC
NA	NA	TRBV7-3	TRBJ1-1	CASSLIRRGGGTEAFF	TGTGCCAGCAGCTTAATTCGGAGGGGCGGAGGCACTGAAGCTTTCTTT
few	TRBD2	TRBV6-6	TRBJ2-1	CASSLPGLAGDGGEQFF	TGTGCCAGCAGTTTGCCGGGACTAGCGGGAGACGGGGGTGAGCAGTTCTTC
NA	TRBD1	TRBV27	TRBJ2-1	CASSSPGTGSGGQFF	TGTGCCAGCAGTTCACCCGGGACAGGGAGTGGGGGGCAGTTCTTC
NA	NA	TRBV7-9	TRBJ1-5	CASSLAGPSNQPQHF	TGTGCCAGCAGCTTAGCAGGACCAAGCAATCAGCCCCAGCATTTT
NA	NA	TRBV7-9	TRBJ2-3	CASSLVRGTDTQYF	TGTGCCAGCAGCTTAGTGAGGGGCACAGATACGCAGTATTTT
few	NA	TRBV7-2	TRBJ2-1	CASSLNLLNEQFF	TGTGCCAGCAGCTTAAACCTCCTCAATGAGCAGTTCTTC
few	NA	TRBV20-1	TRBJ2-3	CSAPTRLTDTQYF	TGCAGTGCCCCGACTAGATTAACAGATACGCAGTATTTT
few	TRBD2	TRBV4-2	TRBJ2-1	CASSQPGLETREQFF	TGTGCCAGCAGTCAGCCGGGACTAGAGACTCGTGAGCAGTTCTTC
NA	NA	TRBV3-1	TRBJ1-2	CASSQDQGRGYTF	TGTGCCAGCAGCCAAGATCAGGGTCGTGGCTACACCTTC
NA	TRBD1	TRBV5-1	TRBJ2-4	CASSFPDRGENIQYF	TGCGCCAGCAGCTTCCCCGACAGGGGCGAAAACATTCAGTACTTC
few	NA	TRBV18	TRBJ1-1	CATRESRGQGTEAFF	TGTGCCACCAGAGAAAGCCGGGGGCAGGGCACTGAAGCTTTCTTT
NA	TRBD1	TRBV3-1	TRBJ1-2	CASSLPTGFGYTF	TGTGCTAGCAGCCTCCCGACAGGGTTCGGCTACACCTTC
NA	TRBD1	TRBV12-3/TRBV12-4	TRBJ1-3	CASSNRGRGNTIYF	TGTGCCAGCAGTAACAGGGGACGTGGAAACACCATATATTTT